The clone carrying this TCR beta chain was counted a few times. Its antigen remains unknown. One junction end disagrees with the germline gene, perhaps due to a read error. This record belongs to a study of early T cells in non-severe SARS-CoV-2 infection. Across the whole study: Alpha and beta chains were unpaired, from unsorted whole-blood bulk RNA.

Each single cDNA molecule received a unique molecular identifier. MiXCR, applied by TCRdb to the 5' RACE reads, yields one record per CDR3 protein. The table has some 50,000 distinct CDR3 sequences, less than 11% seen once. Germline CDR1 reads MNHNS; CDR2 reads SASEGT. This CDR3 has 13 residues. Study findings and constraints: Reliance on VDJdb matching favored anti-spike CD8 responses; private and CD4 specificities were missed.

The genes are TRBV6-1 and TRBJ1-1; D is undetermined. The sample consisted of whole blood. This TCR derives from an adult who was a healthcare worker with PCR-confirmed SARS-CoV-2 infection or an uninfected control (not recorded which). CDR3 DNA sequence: TGTGCCAGCACTGAAGGGTTAGCCACTGAAGCTTTCTTT. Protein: CASTEGLATEAFF.